Listed below are T cell receptor beta chains from one sample, sequenced in a study of immune evolution from preneoplasia to lung adenocarcinoma. Generated by immunoSEQ multiplex PCR, the TCRdb table keeps only in-frame clones and is missing some. This sample has around 6,500 clones, with about 81% found just once. The specimen sequenced was FFPE invasive lung adenocarcinoma tissue. The receptors derive from a person aged 45 to 59 with lung adenocarcinoma. Each CDR3 is given with its conserved first and last residue. D genes are given only for firm matches. Part of the rows lack a size; the others show once, few, many or a class for expanded clones.

D: NA; size: few; J: TRBJ1-2; V: TRBV28; DNA: NA; CDR3: CASSTSGQTNYGYTF
D: NA; size: NA; J: TRBJ1-5; V: TRBV5-4; DNA: TGTGCCAGCAGCCGACAGGATCGGCCTAATCAGCCCCAGCATTTT; CDR3: CASSRQDRPNQPQHF
D: TRBD2; size: NA; J: TRBJ2-7; V: TRBV4-1; DNA: TGCGCCAGCAGCCAAGCCCTAGCGGGTACCTCCTACGAGCAGTACTTC; CDR3: CASSQALAGTSYEQYF
D: NA; size: NA; J: TRBJ1-4; V: TRBV11-2; DNA: TGTGCCAGCAGCAAGGGACCACAGCCATCTAATGAAAAACTGTTTTTT; CDR3: CASSKGPQPSNEKLFF
D: NA; size: NA; J: TRBJ2-2; V: TRBV7-3; DNA: TGTGCCAGCAGCCCCAGTAGGTCCATGGGCACCGGGGAGCTGTTTTTT; CDR3: CASSPSRSMGTGELFF
D: NA; size: NA; J: TRBJ2-3; V: TRBV5-1; DNA: TGCGCCAGCAGCCCGGGGCTAGGACTATACACAGATACGCAGTATTTT; CDR3: CASSPGLGLYTDTQYF
D: NA; size: NA; J: TRBJ2-7; V: TRBV9; DNA: TGTGCCAGCAGCGTTGGCGTCACCTCCTACGAGCAGTACTTC; CDR3: CASSVGVTSYEQYF
D: NA; size: NA; J: TRBJ1-1; V: TRBV29-1; DNA: TGCAGCGTTGAACAGGACCGCCCGAGAGCTTTCTTT; CDR3: CSVEQDRPRAFF
D: NA; size: few; J: TRBJ1-1; V: TRBV7-9; DNA: TGTGCCAGCAGCTTGCAGGGCAACACTGAAGCTTTCTTT; CDR3: CASSLQGNTEAFF
D: NA; size: once; J: TRBJ2-5; V: TRBV5-6; DNA: TGTGCCAGCAGCTTGGGACTAGGAGCGGAGACCCAGTACTTC; CDR3: CASSLGLGAETQYF
D: NA; size: NA; J: TRBJ1-1; V: TRBV15; DNA: TGTGCCACCAGAACCCTGAACACTGAAGCTTTCTTT; CDR3: CATRTLNTEAFF
D: NA; size: NA; J: TRBJ1-5; V: TRBV18; DNA: TGTGCCAGCTCACCCAAACAGGGTCAGCCCCAGCATTTT; CDR3: CASSPKQGQPQHF
D: NA; size: NA; J: TRBJ2-2; V: TRBV30; DNA: TGTGCCTGGAGCGGCTACACCGGGGAGCTGTTTTTT; CDR3: CAWSGYTGELFF
D: TRBD2; size: NA; J: TRBJ2-1; V: TRBV18; DNA: TGTGCCAGCTCGCATACTAGCGTAAGAAACAATGAGCAGTTCTTC; CDR3: CASSHTSVRNNEQFF
D: NA; size: NA; J: TRBJ1-2; V: TRBV28; DNA: TGTGCCAGCAGTTTACGACAGTATGGCTACACCTTC; CDR3: CASSLRQYGYTF
D: NA; size: NA; J: TRBJ2-3; V: TRBV7-5; DNA: TGTGCCAGAAGCTTAGCCCTAAGGGCTACTTACACAGATACGCAGTATTTT; CDR3: CARSLALRATYTDTQYF
D: NA; size: NA; J: TRBJ2-1; V: TRBV5-1; DNA: TGCGCCAGCAGCTTGGGAGGGAGGACCTACAATGAGCAGTTCTTC; CDR3: CASSLGGRTYNEQFF
D: NA; size: once; J: TRBJ2-1; V: TRBV5-1; DNA: TGCGCCAGCAGGACGCGGGCCGGGCAGCAGTTCTTC; CDR3: CASRTRAGQQFF
D: NA; size: NA; J: TRBJ2-1; V: TRBV6-5; DNA: TGTGCCAGCAGTATTCTAGCAGGCTCCTACAATGAGCAGTTCTTC; CDR3: CASSILAGSYNEQFF
D: NA; size: NA; J: TRBJ2-7; V: TRBV18; DNA: TGTGCCAGCTCACCCGAGGAGGGTGCCTACGAGCAGTACTTC; CDR3: CASSPEEGAYEQYF
D: NA; size: once; J: TRBJ2-3; V: TRBV12-5; DNA: TGTGCTAGTGGTTTAACGGGAGTGGGAGTGGATACGCAGTATTTT; CDR3: CASGLTGVGVDTQYF
D: TRBD2; size: NA; J: TRBJ2-5; V: TRBV6-6; DNA: TGTGCCAGCAGTTACAGCGGGAGTTTGGGCGAGACCCAGTACTTC; CDR3: CASSYSGSLGETQYF
D: NA; size: NA; J: TRBJ1-2; V: TRBV4-3; DNA: TGCGCCAGCAGCCAATGGGCGGAGGGTACCTATGGCTACACCTTC; CDR3: CASSQWAEGTYGYTF
D: TRBD2; size: NA; J: TRBJ2-1; V: TRBV20-1; DNA: TGCAGTGGCCAGATCGGGAGGGAGCAGTTCTTC; CDR3: CSGQIGREQFF
D: NA; size: NA; J: TRBJ2-7; V: TRBV15; DNA: TGTGCCACCAGCATCTCCGGGCGAAAAACCTACGAGCAGTACTTC; CDR3: CATSISGRKTYEQYF
D: NA; size: NA; J: TRBJ1-5; V: TRBV7-8; DNA: TGTGCCAGCAGCTTGGAGGTACCTCAGCCCCAGCATTTT; CDR3: CASSLEVPQPQHF
D: NA; size: NA; J: TRBJ2-5; V: TRBV21-1; DNA: TGTGCCAGCAGCAAAGTGGCGGCGGGAGTTTCAGAGACCCAGTACTTC; CDR3: CASSKVAAGVSETQYF
D: NA; size: NA; J: TRBJ2-7; V: TRBV19; DNA: TGTGCCAGTAGTACGGCATGGGATGGAACCTACGAGCAGTACTTC; CDR3: CASSTAWDGTYEQYF
D: NA; size: NA; J: TRBJ1-1; V: TRBV30; DNA: TGTGCCTGGAACGGCAGGCGGACCGTAGGGTTGAACACTGAAGCTTTCTTT; CDR3: CAWNGRRTVGLNTEAFF
D: NA; size: once; J: TRBJ1-5; V: TRBV19; DNA: TGTGCCAGTAGTGTGACGGGTTATAGCAATCAGCCCCAGCATTTT; CDR3: CASSVTGYSNQPQHF
D: TRBD1; size: once; J: TRBJ1-1; V: TRBV19; DNA: TGTGCCAGTACCCCGGGACAGGGAATGAACACTGAAGCTTTCTTT; CDR3: CASTPGQGMNTEAFF
D: NA; size: NA; J: TRBJ2-3; V: TRBV4-2; DNA: TGTGCCAGCAGCCAAACCGGAGAGGCGCAGTATTTT; CDR3: CASSQTGEAQYF
D: NA; size: NA; J: TRBJ2-7; V: TRBV19; DNA: TGTGCCAGTAGTATTTTGGGGTCCGGCGAGCAGTACTTC; CDR3: CASSILGSGEQYF
D: NA; size: NA; J: TRBJ1-5; V: TRBV30; DNA: TGTGCCTGGAGTGTAGGGGAAGGGCAGCCCCAGCATTTT; CDR3: CAWSVGEGQPQHF
D: NA; size: NA; J: TRBJ2-7; V: TRBV5-4; DNA: TGTGCCAGCAGCTTGGCAGTCCTCTCCGGGAGTAAAAACGAGCAGTACTTC; CDR3: CASSLAVLSGSKNEQYF